A selection of T cell receptor beta chains follows, all from one sample in a study of T cells in Graves' hyperthyroidism and ophthalmopathy. TCRdb analysed the multiplex PCR reads with MiXCR anew, one entry per CDR3 protein. The sample includes about 560,000 distinct CDR3 sequences, over 15% of them seen just once. Specimen: blood. These receptors originate from a woman younger than 35 with Graves' hyperthyroidism. Both conserved end residues are part of each CDR3. The D gene is left open where the match is weak. Size is omitted from some rows. Given values are once, few, many or a class for expanded clones.

len	j_gene	v_gene	d_gene	abundance	CDR3aa	CDR3nt
11	TRBJ1-2	TRBV6-2/TRBV6-3	-	-	CASRLSYGYTF	TGTGCCAGCAGGCTTAGCTATGGCTACACCTTC
14	TRBJ2-7	TRBV24-1	-	many	CATSDSSSPYEQYF	TGTGCCACCAGTGATTCCAGTTCCCCCTACGAGCAGTACTTC
18	TRBJ2-2	TRBV27	-	-	CASSNTGLVKIGTGELFF	TGTGCCAGCAGCAATACAGGGTTGGTTAAGATTGGCACCGGGGAGCTGTTTTTT
13	TRBJ1-1	TRBV12-3/TRBV12-4	TRBD1	many	CASSFTGGPEAFF	TGTGCCAGCAGTTTTACAGGGGGACCTGAAGCTTTCTTT
16	TRBJ2-5	TRBV2	TRBD2	many	CASSERVAGPKETQYF	TGTGCCAGCAGTGAACGGGTAGCGGGACCTAAGGAGACCCAGTACTTC
14	TRBJ1-1	TRBV18	-	many	CASSPHNTNTEAFF	TGTGCCAGCTCACCACACAACACGAACACTGAAGCTTTCTTT
14	TRBJ1-4	TRBV15	-	many	CATSRDSWKPKLFF	TGTGCCACCAGCAGAGATTCTTGGAAGCCCAAACTGTTTTTT
15	TRBJ2-3	TRBV11-1	-	many	CASSLGLVSTDTQYF	TGTGCCAGCAGCTTAGGGCTAGTTAGCACAGATACGCAGTATTTT
12	TRBJ1-4	TRBV2	-	many	CASRTTNEKLFF	TGTGCCAGCAGAACAACTAATGAAAAACTGTTTTTT
16	TRBJ2-3	TRBV18	TRBD2	-	CASSPAGLAGADTQYF	TGTGCCAGCTCACCGGCCGGACTAGCGGGAGCAGATACGCAGTATTTT
16	TRBJ2-1	TRBV7-3	TRBD2	many	CASSLTSLAGVDEQFF	TGTGCCAGCAGCTTAACATCACTAGCGGGGGTGGATGAGCAGTTCTTC
14	TRBJ1-1	TRBV12-3/TRBV12-4	-	-	CASRTTGMNTEAFF	TGTGCCAGCAGGACCACAGGCATGAACACTGAAGCTTTCTTT
17	TRBJ2-1	TRBV5-1	TRBD2	many	CASSVIASGRIYNEQFF	TGCGCCAGCAGCGTTATCGCTAGCGGGAGGATATACAATGAGCAGTTCTTC
13	TRBJ1-2	TRBV20-1	TRBD1	many	CSATLQGSYGYTF	TGCAGTGCAACATTACAGGGGAGCTATGGCTACACCTTC
15	TRBJ1-2	TRBV7-8	-	-	CASSLGGAPNYGYTF	TGTGCCAGCAGCTTAGGGGGGGCGCCTAACTATGGCTACACCTTC
14	TRBJ1-1	TRBV20-1	-	few	CSARDAGVNTEAFF	TGCAGTGCTAGAGATGCAGGGGTTAACACTGAAGCTTTCTTT
14	TRBJ1-2	TRBV24-1	-	many	CATSDSWTANGYTF	TGTGCCACCAGTGATTCCTGGACAGCAAATGGCTACACCTTC
15	TRBJ2-1	TRBV5-1	-	few	CASSLEPSSYNEQFF	TGCGCCAGCAGCTTGGAGCCTTCCTCCTACAATGAGCAGTTCTTC
16	TRBJ2-1	TRBV24-1	-	-	CATSDPRQRAGNEQFF	TGTGCCACCAGTGACCCTCGACAGCGGGCTGGCAATGAGCAGTTCTTC
14	TRBJ2-7	TRBV7-8	TRBD1	many	CASSSPGTDYEQYF	TGTGCCAGCAGTTCCCCCGGGACAGACTACGAGCAGTACTTC
16	TRBJ2-1	TRBV4-3	-	few	CASSQDRQTIRDEQFF	TGCGCCAGCAGCCAAGATAGACAGACCATACGCGATGAGCAGTTCTTC
15	TRBJ1-5	TRBV2	-	many	CASSGGSNSNQPQHF	TGTGCCAGCAGTGGCGGGTCCAATAGCAATCAGCCCCAGCATTTT
14	TRBJ2-7	TRBV5-1	TRBD2	few	CASSVPGLADEQYF	TGCGCCAGCAGCGTCCCGGGACTAGCGGACGAGCAGTACTTC
13	TRBJ1-2	TRBV5-1	-	-	CASSEGHPYGYTF	TGCGCCAGCAGCGAAGGACACCCCTATGGCTACACCTTC